This TCR beta chain was observed in a study of Graves' ophthalmopathy and Graves' hyperthyroidism. Study-wide context: Researchers obtained peripheral blood at initial diagnosis, before any treatment had begun. Points from the study as a whole: Both an approximately 69% sensitivity and an approximately 72% specificity characterized the model's predictions of ophthalmopathy progression.

The CDR3 runs to 13 residues. Germline CDR1 is SEHNR and CDR2 is FQNEAQ (reference sequence). Trimming took off 5 bases at V and 4 bases at J, with 11 bases between the two ends. This clonotype was counted many times. Its antigen is not identified. The authors amplified TCR beta CDR3 regions, and they did so from RNA transcripts for repertoire sequencing. An opening RT-PCR round employed HTBI primers and preceded a second-round multiplex PCR. One entry per CDR3 protein, called by TCRdb with MiXCR from the multiplex PCR reads. Among 500,000 to 800,000 distinct CDR3 sequences listed, 35% to 45% were seen once. Under 3 months in duration, the ophthalmopathy in affected donors had moderate-to-severe activity, CAS ≥3 and NOSPECS ≥4. The diagnostic workup employed clinical symptoms, serum thyroxine, TRAb, thyroid ultrasound and orbital computed tomography.

This sequence joins TRBV7-9 and TRBJ1-2; no firm D call. What was sequenced was peripheral blood. The sequence derives from an adult man with Graves' ophthalmopathy. The CDR3 is CASSERTSYGYTF. CDR3 nucleotides: TGTGCCAGCAGCGAAAGGACCTCCTATGGCTACACCTTC.